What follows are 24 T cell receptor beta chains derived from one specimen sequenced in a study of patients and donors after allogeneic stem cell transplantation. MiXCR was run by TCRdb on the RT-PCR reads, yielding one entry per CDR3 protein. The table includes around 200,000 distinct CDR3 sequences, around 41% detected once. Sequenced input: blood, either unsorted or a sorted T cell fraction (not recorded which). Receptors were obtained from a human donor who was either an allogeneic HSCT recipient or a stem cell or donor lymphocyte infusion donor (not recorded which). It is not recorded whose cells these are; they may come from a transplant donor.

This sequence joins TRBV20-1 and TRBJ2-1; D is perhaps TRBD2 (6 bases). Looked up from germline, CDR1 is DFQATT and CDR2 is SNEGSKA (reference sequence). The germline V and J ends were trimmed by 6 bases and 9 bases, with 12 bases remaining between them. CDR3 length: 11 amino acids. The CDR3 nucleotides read TGCAGTGCCCCGCAGGGACTTGAGCAGTTCTTC. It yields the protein CSAPQGLEQFF.

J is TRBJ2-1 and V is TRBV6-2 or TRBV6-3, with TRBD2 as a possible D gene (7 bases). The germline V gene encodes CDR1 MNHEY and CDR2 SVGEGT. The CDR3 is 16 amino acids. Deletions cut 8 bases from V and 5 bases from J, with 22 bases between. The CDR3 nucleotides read TGTGCCAGCTCTACAGTGCCGGGGGGCCCTGACAATGAGCAGTTCTTC. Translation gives CASSTVPGGPDNEQFF.

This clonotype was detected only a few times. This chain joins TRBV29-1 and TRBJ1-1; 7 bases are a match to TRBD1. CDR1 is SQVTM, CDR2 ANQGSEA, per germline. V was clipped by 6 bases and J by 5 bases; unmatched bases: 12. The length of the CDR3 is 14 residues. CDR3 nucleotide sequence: TGCAGCGTGGGGTTAGGGACAGTTAGAACTGAAGCTTTCTTT. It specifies CSVGLGTVRTEAFF.

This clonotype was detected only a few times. The CDR3 DNA follows: TGCGCCAGCAGCTTGTCGCCGACTACTAACTATGGCTACACCTTC. It codes for CASSLSPTTNYGYTF. The chain recombines TRBV5-1 with TRBJ1-2; D remains ambiguous. V was shortened by 1 base and J by 0 bases, with 10 bases between the two germline ends. The CDR3 sequence is 15 residues long. The germline gives CDR1 SGHRS, CDR2 YFSETQ.

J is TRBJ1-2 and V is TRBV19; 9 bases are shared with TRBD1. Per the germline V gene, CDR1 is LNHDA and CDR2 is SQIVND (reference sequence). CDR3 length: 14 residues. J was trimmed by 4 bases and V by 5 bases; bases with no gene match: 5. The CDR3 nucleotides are TGTGCCAGTAGTCCCAGGACAGGGGCCTATGGCTACACCTTC. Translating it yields CASSPRTGAYGYTF.

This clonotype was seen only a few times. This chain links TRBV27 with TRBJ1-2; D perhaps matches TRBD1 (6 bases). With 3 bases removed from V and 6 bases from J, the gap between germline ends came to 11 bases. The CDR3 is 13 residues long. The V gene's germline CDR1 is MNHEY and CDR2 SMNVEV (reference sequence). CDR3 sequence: CASSFTGKDGYTF. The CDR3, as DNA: TGTGCCAGCAGTTTCACAGGGAAGGATGGCTACACCTTC.

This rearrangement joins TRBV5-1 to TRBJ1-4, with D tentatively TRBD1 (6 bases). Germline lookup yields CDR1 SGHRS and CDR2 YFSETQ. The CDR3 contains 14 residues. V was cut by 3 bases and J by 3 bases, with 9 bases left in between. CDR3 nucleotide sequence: TGCGCCAGCAGCTCGGGGGCGGCTAATGAAAAACTGTTTTTT. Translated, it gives CASSSGAANEKLFF.

The DNA of the CDR3 is TGTGCCAGCAGTTACTCGGGACAGGTCTCCTACAATGAGCAGTTCTTC. It yields the protein CASSYSGQVSYNEQFF. The chain is built from TRBV6-2 or TRBV6-3 and TRBJ2-1, with 8 nucleotides matching TRBD1. Germline-derived CDR1 and CDR2 are MNHEY and SVGEGT. Unmatched junction bases numbered 1, after V lost 0 bases and J lost 0 bases. This CDR3 is 16 amino acids long.

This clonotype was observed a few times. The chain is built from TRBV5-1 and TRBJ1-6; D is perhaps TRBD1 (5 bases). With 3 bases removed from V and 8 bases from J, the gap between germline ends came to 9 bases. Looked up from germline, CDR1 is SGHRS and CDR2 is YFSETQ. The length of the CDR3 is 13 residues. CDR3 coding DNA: TGCGCCAGCAGCTCCAGGGTTTATTCACCCCTCCACTTT. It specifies CASSSRVYSPLHF.

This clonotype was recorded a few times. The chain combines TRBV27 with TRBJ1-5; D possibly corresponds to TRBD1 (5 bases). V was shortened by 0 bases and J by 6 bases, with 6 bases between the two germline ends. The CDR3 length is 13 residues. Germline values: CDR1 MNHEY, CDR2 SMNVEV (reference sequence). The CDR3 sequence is CASSLSGRQPQHF. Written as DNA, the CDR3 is TGTGCCAGCAGTTTATCGGGGCGTCAGCCCCAGCATTTT.

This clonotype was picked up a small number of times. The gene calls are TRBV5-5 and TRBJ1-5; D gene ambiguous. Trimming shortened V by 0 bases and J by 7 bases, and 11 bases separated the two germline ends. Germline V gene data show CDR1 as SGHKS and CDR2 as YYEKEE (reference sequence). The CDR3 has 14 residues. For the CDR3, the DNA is TGTGCCAGCAGCTTGGCGAGGGCTCGACAGCCCCAGCATTTT. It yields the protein CASSLARARQPQHF. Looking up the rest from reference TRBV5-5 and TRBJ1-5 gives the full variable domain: DAGVTQSPTHLIKTRGQQVTLRCSPISGHKSVSWYQQVLGQGPQFIFQYYEKEERGRGNFPDRFSARQFPNYSSELNVNALLLGDSALYLCASSLARARQPQHFGDGTRLSIL.

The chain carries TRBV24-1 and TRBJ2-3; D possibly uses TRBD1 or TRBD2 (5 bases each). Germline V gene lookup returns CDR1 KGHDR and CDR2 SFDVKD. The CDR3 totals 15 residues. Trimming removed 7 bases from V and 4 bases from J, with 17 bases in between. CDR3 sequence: CATRGDGEAADTQYF. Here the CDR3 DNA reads TGTGCCACCAGAGGGGACGGCGAGGCCGCAGATACGCAGTATTTT.

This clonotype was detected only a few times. The CDR3 region has the DNA TGTGCCAGCAGTGGGGGCGCGGACACTGAAGCTTTCTTT. Translating it yields CASSGGADTEAFF. The chain joins TRBV25-1 to TRBJ1-1; TRBD1 might be the D (5 bases). The V gene's germline CDR1 is MGHDK and CDR2 SYGVNS. This CDR3 region has 13 residues. V was shortened by 4 bases and J by 3 bases, with 9 bases between the two germline ends.

CDR3 sequence: CASSSQGFNTEAFF. In DNA, the CDR3 is TGCGCCAGCAGCAGCCAAGGCTTCAACACTGAAGCTTTCTTT. The chain employs TRBV5-1 and TRBJ1-1; D not resolved. This CDR3 is 14 amino acids long. From germline, CDR1 is SGHRS and CDR2 YFSETQ. Trimming removed 4 bases at V and 2 bases at J, with 12 bases between.

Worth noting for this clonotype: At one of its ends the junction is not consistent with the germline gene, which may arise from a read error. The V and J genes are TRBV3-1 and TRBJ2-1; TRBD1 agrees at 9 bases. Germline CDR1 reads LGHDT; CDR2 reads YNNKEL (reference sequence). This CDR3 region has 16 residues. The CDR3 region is CASSQWGDRVYDEQFF. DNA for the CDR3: TGTGCCAGCAGCCAATGGGGGGACAGGGTCTACGATGAGCAGTTCTTC.

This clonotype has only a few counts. CDR3: CSARGGGYNQPQHF. Written as DNA, the CDR3 is TGCAGTGCTAGAGGAGGAGGTTATAATCAGCCCCAGCATTTT. The rearrangement joins TRBV20-1 to TRBJ1-5, with D hard to call. Per germline, CDR1 DFQATT and CDR2 SNEGSKA (reference sequence). CDR3 length: 14 amino acids. V lost 1 base, J lost 4 bases, and 11 bases lay in between.

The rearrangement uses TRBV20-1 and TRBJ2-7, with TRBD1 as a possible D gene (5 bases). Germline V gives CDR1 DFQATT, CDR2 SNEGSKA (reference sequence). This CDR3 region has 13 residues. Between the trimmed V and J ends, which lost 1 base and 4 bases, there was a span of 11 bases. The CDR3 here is CSARGQGFYEQYF. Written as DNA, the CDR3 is TGCAGTGCTAGAGGGCAGGGATTTTACGAGCAGTACTTC.

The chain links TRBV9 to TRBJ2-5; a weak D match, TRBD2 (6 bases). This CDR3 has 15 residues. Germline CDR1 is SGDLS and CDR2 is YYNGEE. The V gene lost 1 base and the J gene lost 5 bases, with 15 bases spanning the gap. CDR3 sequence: CASSVRGGIGETQYF. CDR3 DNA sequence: TGTGCCAGCAGCGTAAGAGGAGGGATTGGGGAGACCCAGTACTTC. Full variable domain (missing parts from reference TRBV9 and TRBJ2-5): DSGVTQTPKHLITATGQRVTLRCSPRSGDLSVYWYQQSLDQGLQFLIQYYNGEERAKGNILERFSAQQFPDLHSELNLSSLELGDSALYFCASSVRGGIGETQYFGPGTRLLVL.

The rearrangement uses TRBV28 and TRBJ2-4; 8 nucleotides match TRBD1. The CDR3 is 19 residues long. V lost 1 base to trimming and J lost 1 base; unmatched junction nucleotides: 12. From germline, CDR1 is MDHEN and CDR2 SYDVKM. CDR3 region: CASSLFQGAGTGAKNIQYF. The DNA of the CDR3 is TGTGCCAGCAGTTTATTCCAGGGCGCAGGGACAGGTGCCAAAAACATTCAGTACTTC.

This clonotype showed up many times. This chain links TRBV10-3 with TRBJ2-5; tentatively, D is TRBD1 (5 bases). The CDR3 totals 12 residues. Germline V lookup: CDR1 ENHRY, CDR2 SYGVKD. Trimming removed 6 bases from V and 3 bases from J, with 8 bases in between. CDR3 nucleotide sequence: TGTGCCATCAGGACGGACAAAGAGACCCAGTACTTC. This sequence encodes CAIRTDKETQYF.

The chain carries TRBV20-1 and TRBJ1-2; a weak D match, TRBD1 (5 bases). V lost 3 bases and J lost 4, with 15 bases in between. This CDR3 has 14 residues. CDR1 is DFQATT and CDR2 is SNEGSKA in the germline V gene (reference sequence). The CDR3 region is CSASGTPATYGYTF. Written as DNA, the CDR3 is TGCAGTGCTAGCGGGACTCCAGCTACCTATGGCTACACCTTC.

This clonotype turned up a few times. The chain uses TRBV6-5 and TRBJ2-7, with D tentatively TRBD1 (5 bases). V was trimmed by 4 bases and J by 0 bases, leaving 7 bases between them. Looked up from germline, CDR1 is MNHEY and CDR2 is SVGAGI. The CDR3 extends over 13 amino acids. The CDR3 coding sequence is TGTGCCAGCAGTTGGGGCAGCTCCTACGAGCAGTACTTC. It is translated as CASSWGSSYEQYF.

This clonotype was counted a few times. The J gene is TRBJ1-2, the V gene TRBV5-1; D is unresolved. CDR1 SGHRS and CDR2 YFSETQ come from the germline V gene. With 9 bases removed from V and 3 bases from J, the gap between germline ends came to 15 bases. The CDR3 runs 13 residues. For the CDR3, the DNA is TGCGCCACCCGGCGGGGAACGGACTATGGCTACACCTTC. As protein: CATRRGTDYGYTF.

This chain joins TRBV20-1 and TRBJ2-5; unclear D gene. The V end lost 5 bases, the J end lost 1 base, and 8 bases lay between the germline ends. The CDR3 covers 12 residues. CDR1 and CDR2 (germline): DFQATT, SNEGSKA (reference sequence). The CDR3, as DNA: TGCAGTGCTTCACAGCCCCAAGAGACCCAGTACTTC. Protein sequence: CSASQPQETQYF.